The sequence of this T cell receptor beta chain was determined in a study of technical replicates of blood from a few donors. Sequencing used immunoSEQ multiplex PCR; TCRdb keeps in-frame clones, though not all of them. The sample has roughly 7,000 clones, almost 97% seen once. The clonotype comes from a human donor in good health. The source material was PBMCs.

The DNA for the CDR3 is TGCGCCAGCAGCTTGGGGACAGGCCTCGAGCAGTACTTC. Its translation is CASSLGTGLEQYF. The chain combines TRBV5-1 with TRBJ2-7, with 7 bases identical to TRBD1. Germline assignment: CDR1 SGHRS and CDR2 YFSETQ. J gave up 6 bases and V 0 bases, and 3 bases lay outside the gene matches. This CDR3 region has 13 residues. The complete variable domain, with remaining parts taken from reference TRBV5-1 and TRBJ2-7, reads KAGVTQTPRYLIKTRGQQVTLSCSPISGHRSVSWYQQTPGQGLQFLFEYFSETQRNKGNFPGRFSGRQFSNSRSEMNVSTLELGDSALYLCASSLGTGLEQYFGPGTRLTVT.